This TCR beta chain was identified in a study of response to subunit inactivated influenza vaccine. This CDR3 spans 15 amino acids. The V and J ends lost 0 bases and 2 bases respectively, with 10 bases between them. Per the germline V gene, CDR1 is SGHRS and CDR2 is YFSETQ. TCRdb reprocessed the RT-PCR reads via MiXCR and lists one record per CDR3 protein. The sample lists 300,000 to 350,000 distinct CDR3 sequences, roughly 20% occurring once. This clonotype came up a few times. The V call is TRBV5-1, the J call TRBJ2-3; no firm D call. The sequence was obtained from a man in his fifties or sixties who received an inactivated influenza vaccine. The material sequenced was PBMCs from blood, taken less than 22 months after vaccination. Here the CDR3 DNA reads TGCGCCAGCAGCTTGGACGGGCAGCTCACAGATACGCAGTATTTT. It encodes CASSLDGQLTDTQYF.